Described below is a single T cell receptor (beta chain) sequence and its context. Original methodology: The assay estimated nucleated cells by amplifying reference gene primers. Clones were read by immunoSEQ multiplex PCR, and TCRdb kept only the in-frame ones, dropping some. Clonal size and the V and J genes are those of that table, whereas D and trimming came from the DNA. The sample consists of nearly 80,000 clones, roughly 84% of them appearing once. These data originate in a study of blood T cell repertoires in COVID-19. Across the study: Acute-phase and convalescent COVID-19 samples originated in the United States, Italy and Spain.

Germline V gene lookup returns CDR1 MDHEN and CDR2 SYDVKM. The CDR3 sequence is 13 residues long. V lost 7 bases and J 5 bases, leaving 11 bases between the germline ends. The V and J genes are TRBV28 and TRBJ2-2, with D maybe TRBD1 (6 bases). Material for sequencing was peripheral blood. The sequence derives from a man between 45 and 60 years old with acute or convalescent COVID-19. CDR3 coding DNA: TGTGCCAGCAAGCAGGGGTTAACCGGGGAGCTGTTTTTT. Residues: CASKQGLTGELFF.